The rows below give T cell receptor beta chains drawn from one sample of a study of T cell changes during pregnancy in multiple sclerosis. TCRdb's table, derived via immunoSEQ multiplex PCR, lists solely in-frame clones and lacks some. The profile shows 20,000 to 25,000 clones, 86% of them singletons. The source material was CD8+ T cells from peripheral blood mononuclear cells, sampled in the first trimester of pregnancy. These receptors were collected from a female donor in good health, enrolled as a control in a pregnancy study. Each CDR3 is given with its conserved first and last residue. A D gene is named only where the DNA matches it firmly. Only some rows state a clone size, as once, few, many or a class for expanded clones.

j_gene: TRBJ2-7
v_gene: TRBV6-6
abundance: .
d_gene: TRBD2
CDR3aa: CASSQSSGTSYEQYF
CDR3nt: TGTGCCAGCAGCCAATCTAGCGGGACTTCCTACGAGCAGTACTTC

j_gene: TRBJ2-1
v_gene: TRBV28
abundance: .
d_gene: TRBD1
CDR3aa: CASRPDREIGGEQFF
CDR3nt: TGTGCCAGCAGACCCGACAGGGAAATTGGAGGCGAGCAGTTCTTC

j_gene: TRBJ2-7
v_gene: TRBV4-1
abundance: .
d_gene: TRBD2
CDR3aa: CASSHKRRDAGVEEQYF
CDR3nt: TGCGCCAGCAGCCACAAGAGAAGGGACGCGGGAGTTGAAGAGCAGTACTTC

j_gene: TRBJ2-3
v_gene: TRBV28
abundance: once
d_gene: TRBD1
CDR3aa: CASSFRQGSTDTQYF
CDR3nt: TGTGCCAGCAGTTTTCGACAGGGGAGCACAGATACGCAGTATTTT

j_gene: TRBJ2-1
v_gene: TRBV5-1
abundance: .
d_gene: TRBD1
CDR3aa: CASSGTGTGGRNEQFF
CDR3nt: TGCGCCAGCAGCGGAACCGGGACAGGGGGGCGAAATGAGCAGTTCTTC

j_gene: TRBJ2-1
v_gene: TRBV27
abundance: .
d_gene: .
CDR3aa: CASSLGSLSYNEQFF
CDR3nt: TGTGCCAGCAGCCTAGGGAGCCTCTCCTACAATGAGCAGTTCTTC

j_gene: TRBJ2-2
v_gene: TRBV10-3
abundance: .
d_gene: .
CDR3aa: CAISDQEGRTGELFF
CDR3nt: TGTGCCATCAGTGATCAGGAGGGGCGCACCGGGGAGCTGTTTTTT

j_gene: TRBJ2-7
v_gene: TRBV7-9
abundance: once
d_gene: .
CDR3aa: CASSLEGSEQYF
CDR3nt: TGTGCCAGCAGCTTGGAGGGGAGTGAGCAGTACTTC

j_gene: TRBJ1-4
v_gene: TRBV4-1
abundance: .
d_gene: .
CDR3aa: CASSQQNLGANEKLFF
CDR3nt: TGCGCCAGCAGCCAACAGAACCTAGGGGCTAATGAAAAACTGTTTTTT

j_gene: TRBJ1-1
v_gene: TRBV29-1
abundance: few
d_gene: .
CDR3aa: CSVDWAGNTEAFF
CDR3nt: TGCAGCGTTGACTGGGCGGGGAACACTGAAGCTTTCTTT

j_gene: TRBJ1-1
v_gene: TRBV28
abundance: once
d_gene: .
CDR3aa: CASTKTNRYTEAFF
CDR3nt: TGTGCCAGCACAAAGACAAATAGGTACACTGAAGCTTTCTTT

j_gene: TRBJ1-1
v_gene: TRBV13
abundance: .
d_gene: TRBD1
CDR3aa: CASSTTDRGGAFF
CDR3nt: TGTGCCAGCAGCACAACGGACAGGGGGGGAGCTTTCTTT

j_gene: TRBJ2-5
v_gene: TRBV4-1
abundance: .
d_gene: .
CDR3aa: CASSQVGAGETQYF
CDR3nt: TGCGCCAGCAGCCAGGTAGGGGCTGGTGAGACCCAGTACTTC

j_gene: TRBJ2-5
v_gene: TRBV28
abundance: .
d_gene: TRBD2
CDR3aa: CASSLPTSVETQYF
CDR3nt: TGTGCCAGCAGTTTACCAACTAGCGTGGAGACCCAGTACTTC

j_gene: TRBJ2-7
v_gene: TRBV11-2
abundance: .
d_gene: TRBD1
CDR3aa: CASSLDFRGPYEQYF
CDR3nt: TGTGCCAGCAGCTTAGATTTCAGGGGGCCCTACGAGCAGTACTTC

j_gene: TRBJ2-7
v_gene: TRBV18
abundance: .
d_gene: TRBD1
CDR3aa: CASSPDRGIAYEQYF
CDR3nt: TGTGCCAGCTCACCTGACAGGGGGATTGCTTACGAGCAGTACTTC

j_gene: TRBJ1-2
v_gene: TRBV7-9
abundance: .
d_gene: .
CDR3aa: CASSSGTPRGGYTF
CDR3nt: TGTGCCAGCAGTAGCGGGACACCGAGGGGCGGCTACACCTTC

j_gene: TRBJ2-1
v_gene: TRBV2
abundance: .
d_gene: TRBD2
CDR3aa: CATRIAGGWNEQFF
CDR3nt: TGTGCCACCCGTATAGCGGGGGGGTGGAATGAGCAGTTCTTC

j_gene: TRBJ2-1
v_gene: TRBV7-3
abundance: few
d_gene: TRBD2
CDR3aa: CASSLGLAGGPYNEQFF
CDR3nt: TGTGCCAGCAGCTTAGGTCTCGCGGGAGGGCCCTACAATGAGCAGTTCTTC

j_gene: TRBJ2-7
v_gene: TRBV2
abundance: .
d_gene: .
CDR3aa: CASSEYPGTHPYEQYF
CDR3nt: TGTGCCAGCAGTGAATACCCAGGTACCCATCCCTACGAGCAGTACTTC

j_gene: TRBJ2-7
v_gene: TRBV11-3
abundance: .
d_gene: .
CDR3aa: CASSLVQGFEQYF
CDR3nt: TGTGCCAGCAGCTTAGTTCAGGGTTTCGAGCAGTACTTC

j_gene: TRBJ2-7
v_gene: TRBV27
abundance: .
d_gene: TRBD1
CDR3aa: CASSLGTGAYEQYF
CDR3nt: TGTGCCAGCAGTTTAGGGACAGGGGCCTACGAGCAGTACTTC

j_gene: TRBJ2-2
v_gene: TRBV7-9
abundance: .
d_gene: .
CDR3aa: CASSDYTGELFF
CDR3nt: TGTGCCAGCAGCGACTACACCGGGGAGCTGTTTTTT

j_gene: TRBJ1-5
v_gene: TRBV5-1
abundance: few
d_gene: .
CDR3aa: CASSLDGGRTDDQPQHF
CDR3nt: TGCGCCAGCAGCTTGGACGGGGGGAGGACGGATGATCAGCCCCAGCATTTT

j_gene: TRBJ2-6
v_gene: TRBV19
abundance: .
d_gene: .
CDR3aa: CASSIFVGSGADGANVLTF
CDR3nt: TGTGCCAGTAGTATATTCGTTGGGTCAGGGGCTGACGGGGCCAACGTCCTGACTTTC

j_gene: TRBJ2-1
v_gene: TRBV28
abundance: .
d_gene: .
CDR3aa: CASSFEGVDEQFF
CDR3nt: TGTGCCAGCAGTTTTGAGGGTGTTGATGAGCAGTTCTTC

j_gene: TRBJ1-5
v_gene: TRBV28
abundance: .
d_gene: TRBD1
CDR3aa: CASSLGTELNQPQHF
CDR3nt: TGTGCCAGCAGTTTAGGGACAGAATTGAATCAGCCCCAGCATTTT

j_gene: TRBJ1-2
v_gene: TRBV6-5
abundance: few
d_gene: .
CDR3aa: CASSFGGLSYGYTF
CDR3nt: TGTGCCAGCAGTTTCGGGGGGCTCAGCTATGGCTACACCTTC

j_gene: TRBJ2-2
v_gene: TRBV6-1
abundance: .
d_gene: TRBD1
CDR3aa: CASRGDREAGELFF
CDR3nt: TGTGCCAGCAGGGGGGACAGGGAGGCCGGGGAGCTGTTTTTT

j_gene: TRBJ2-7
v_gene: TRBV28
abundance: .
d_gene: TRBD1
CDR3aa: CASSIRGQIYEQYF
CDR3nt: TGTGCCAGCAGTATCAGGGGGCAGATATACGAGCAGTACTTC

j_gene: TRBJ1-2
v_gene: TRBV6-1
abundance: few
d_gene: .
CDR3aa: CASSEGEGFGYGYTF
CDR3nt: TGTGCCAGCAGTGAGGGGGAGGGGTTCGGCTATGGCTACACCTTC

j_gene: TRBJ2-4
v_gene: TRBV21-1
abundance: .
d_gene: .
CDR3aa: CASSKRGREGNIQYF
CDR3nt: TGTGCCAGCAGCAAAAGGGGCAGGGAGGGAAACATTCAGTACTTC

j_gene: TRBJ1-1
v_gene: TRBV4-1
abundance: .
d_gene: TRBD1
CDR3aa: CASSLQGGTLSGAFF
CDR3nt: TGCGCCAGCAGCCTTCAAGGGGGCACCCTATCTGGAGCTTTCTTT

j_gene: TRBJ1-1
v_gene: TRBV10-2
abundance: .
d_gene: .
CDR3aa: CASSGHYPEAFF
CDR3nt: TGCGCCAGCAGTGGACATTACCCCGAAGCTTTCTTT

j_gene: TRBJ2-2
v_gene: TRBV9
abundance: .
d_gene: TRBD2
CDR3aa: CASSLNPRRGGQGGELFF
CDR3nt: TGTGCCAGCAGCCTAAATCCAAGGCGGGGGGGCCAAGGCGGGGAGCTGTTTTTT

j_gene: TRBJ2-7
v_gene: TRBV28
abundance: .
d_gene: .
CDR3aa: CASSSGQNYEQYF
CDR3nt: TGTGCCAGCAGTTCCGGACAGAACTACGAGCAGTACTTC

j_gene: TRBJ2-1
v_gene: TRBV25-1
abundance: once
d_gene: .
CDR3aa: CASSEFRGAREQFF
CDR3nt: TGTGCCAGCAGTGAATTTCGGGGGGCGCGTGAGCAGTTCTTC

j_gene: TRBJ1-1
v_gene: TRBV28
abundance: .
d_gene: .
CDR3aa: CASSLDDQGLNTEAFF
CDR3nt: TGTGCCAGCAGTTTAGATGATCAGGGATTAAACACTGAAGCTTTCTTT

j_gene: TRBJ2-2
v_gene: TRBV7-3
abundance: .
d_gene: TRBD2
CDR3aa: CASSLTGTSGSHGGELFF
CDR3nt: TGTGCCAGCAGCTTAACAGGGACTAGCGGGAGCCATGGCGGGGAGCTGTTTTTT

j_gene: TRBJ2-3
v_gene: TRBV13
abundance: .
d_gene: .
CDR3aa: CATSGAGDTDTQYF
CDR3nt: TGTGCCACCTCCGGGGCAGGGGATACAGATACGCAGTATTTT

j_gene: TRBJ2-3
v_gene: TRBV27
abundance: .
d_gene: .
CDR3aa: CASSLWARRTDTQYF
CDR3nt: TGTGCCAGCAGTTTATGGGCAAGACGCACAGATACGCAGTATTTT

j_gene: TRBJ2-2
v_gene: TRBV6-5
abundance: .
d_gene: TRBD2
CDR3aa: CASSLSGSGTGELFF
CDR3nt: TGTGCCAGCAGCCTTAGCGGGAGCGGAACCGGGGAGCTGTTTTTT

j_gene: TRBJ2-7
v_gene: TRBV10-3
abundance: .
d_gene: TRBD2
CDR3aa: CAISESGGDSSYEQYF
CDR3nt: TGTGCCATCAGTGAGTCGGGGGGGGACTCCTCCTACGAGCAGTACTTC

j_gene: TRBJ2-3
v_gene: TRBV6-1
abundance: .
d_gene: .
CDR3aa: CASSVQGTDTQYF
CDR3nt: TGTGCCAGCAGTGTTCAGGGCACAGATACGCAGTATTTT

j_gene: TRBJ1-3
v_gene: TRBV29-1
abundance: .
d_gene: .
CDR3aa: CSVSGSSGNTIYF
CDR3nt: TGCAGCGTTTCCGGGAGCTCTGGAAACACCATATATTTT

j_gene: TRBJ1-2
v_gene: TRBV27
abundance: few
d_gene: TRBD1
CDR3aa: CASSRQGVGDYGYTF
CDR3nt: TGTGCCAGCAGTCGACAGGGAGTCGGGGACTATGGCTACACCTTC

j_gene: TRBJ2-3
v_gene: TRBV9
abundance: .
d_gene: TRBD1
CDR3aa: CASSAGTASRLDTQYF
CDR3nt: TGTGCCAGCAGCGCAGGGACAGCTTCGAGACTAGATACGCAGTATTTT

j_gene: TRBJ2-5
v_gene: TRBV7-8
abundance: .
d_gene: TRBD2
CDR3aa: CASSLVSLAGGIWETQYF
CDR3nt: TGTGCCAGCAGCTTAGTGAGCTTAGCGGGGGGGATATGGGAGACCCAGTACTTC

j_gene: TRBJ1-1
v_gene: TRBV29-1
abundance: .
d_gene: TRBD1
CDR3aa: CSAWTGGGEAFF
CDR3nt: TGCAGCGCCTGGACAGGGGGAGGTGAAGCTTTCTTT

j_gene: TRBJ1-1
v_gene: TRBV14
abundance: .
d_gene: .
CDR3aa: CASSQFGFESYTEAFF
CDR3nt: TGTGCCAGCAGCCAGTTCGGGTTTGAATCGTACACTGAAGCTTTCTTT

j_gene: TRBJ2-1
v_gene: TRBV28
abundance: once
d_gene: .
CDR3aa: CASSYGPGWSYNEQFF
CDR3nt: TGTGCCAGCAGTTACGGCCCGGGGTGGTCCTACAATGAGCAGTTCTTC

j_gene: TRBJ2-3
v_gene: TRBV6-4
abundance: few
d_gene: TRBD1
CDR3aa: CASSDSATGETDTQYF
CDR3nt: TGTGCCAGCAGTGACTCGGCGACAGGGGAAACAGATACGCAGTATTTT

j_gene: TRBJ2-5
v_gene: TRBV27
abundance: .
d_gene: TRBD1
CDR3aa: CASSFLPGQGSETQYF
CDR3nt: TGTGCCAGCAGTTTTCTTCCGGGACAGGGTTCGGAGACCCAGTACTTC